This entry lists 16 T cell receptor beta chains sequenced from one sample in a study of blood T cell repertoires in COVID-19. TCRdb's table, derived via immunoSEQ multiplex PCR, lists solely in-frame clones and lacks some. The table lists about 40,000 clones, about 79% of them singletons. The sample comprised peripheral blood. Source of these receptors: a human donor with acute or convalescent COVID-19. The donor label of this sample is uncertain.

This clone came up once. This sequence joins TRBV24-1 and TRBJ2-2; D ambiguous. The CDR3 runs 15 residues. The germline CDR1 and CDR2 sequences are KGHDR and SFDVKD. The ends were cut back, 3 bases at V and 4 bases at J, with 11 bases in the middle. Here the CDR3 reads CATSDPDKVTGELFF. CDR3 nucleotide sequence: TGTGCCACCAGTGATCCTGACAAAGTCACCGGGGAGCTGTTTTTT.

V and J are TRBV1 and TRBJ2-1; the table calls TRBD2, which could not be checked here. TRBV1 is deemed a pseudogene. This CDR3 comprises 14 residues. The CDR3 is CTSSQPSSGNEQFF. The CDR3 DNA is TGCACCAGCAGCCAACCCTCTAGCGGCAATGAGCAGTTCTTC.

The chain recombines TRBV12-5 with TRBJ2-5; 7 bases fit TRBD1. Germline lookup yields CDR1 LGHNT and CDR2 FRNRAP. With V trimmed by 5 bases and J by 5 bases, 14 bases remained unmatched. CDR3 length equals 16 residues. CDR3 protein: CASGITGTALWETQYF. The CDR3 DNA follows: TGTGCTAGTGGTATAACCGGGACAGCCCTTTGGGAGACCCAGTACTTC.

Only a few counts were recorded for this clone. The chain uses TRBV19 and TRBJ2-6, with 8 nucleotides matching TRBD1. Germline-derived CDR1 and CDR2 are LNHDA and SQIVND (reference sequence). V trimming: 7 bases; J trimming: 2 bases; junction bases outside the gene matches: 16. This CDR3 spans 19 amino acids. In DNA, the CDR3 is TGTGCCAGTACTCCTGGACGGGGTCAGGGGGCTGCTGGGGCCAACGTCCTGACTTTC. Translated: CASTPGRGQGAAGANVLTF.

This clone was seen just once. The chain couples TRBV19 to TRBJ2-3, with D maybe TRBD2 (6 bases). There are 13 residues in the CDR3. With 8 bases removed from V and 0 bases from J, the gap between germline ends came to 9 bases. The germline V gene encodes CDR1 LNHDA and CDR2 SQIVND (reference sequence). DNA of the CDR3: TGTGCCAGTTGGAGCGGGAGCACAGATACGCAGTATTTT. It encodes CASWSGSTDTQYF.

This clone turned up a few times. This chain uses TRBV27 with TRBJ2-7, with a tentative D call TRBD2 (6 bases). The CDR3 runs 15 residues. Germline V gene data show CDR1 as MNHEY and CDR2 as SMNVEV (reference sequence). V lost 5 bases to trimming and J lost 5 bases, with 19 bases between them. In DNA, the CDR3 is TGTGCCAGCAGTCCCAATCGGGACTTGAACCACGAGCAGTACTTC. Protein product: CASSPNRDLNHEQYF.

This chain connects TRBV4-1 to TRBJ2-7, with TRBD2 as a possible D gene (5 bases). The ends were cut back, 0 bases at V and 6 bases at J, with 15 bases in the middle. The V gene's germline CDR1 is MGHRA and CDR2 YSYEKL. The length of the CDR3 is 15 residues. CDR3 loop: CASSQDPLASAEQYF. The CDR3 coding sequence is TGCGCCAGCAGCCAAGATCCGCTAGCCTCAGCCGAGCAGTACTTC.

The chain couples TRBV5-1 to TRBJ2-1; D gene unclear. V was shortened by 2 bases and J by 0 bases, with 9 bases between the two germline ends. The CDR3 loop spans 15 amino acids. CDR1 SGHRS and CDR2 YFSETQ come from the germline V gene. CDR3 in DNA: TGCGCCAGCAGCTTCGAGGCTAGCTCCTACAATGAGCAGTTCTTC. Residues: CASSFEASSYNEQFF.

This chain connects TRBV19 to TRBJ1-1; D perhaps matches TRBD1 (6 bases). The CDR3 spans 15 residues. CDR1 is LNHDA, CDR2 SQIVND, per germline (reference sequence). With 7 bases removed from V and 1 base from J, the gap between germline ends came to 16 bases. This chain's CDR3 is CASIPRPRGNTEAFF. The CDR3 DNA follows: TGTGCCAGTATTCCTAGGCCCAGGGGGAACACTGAAGCTTTCTTT. The entire variable domain, with the rest obtained from reference TRBV19 and TRBJ1-1, is as follows: DGGITQSPKYLFRKEGQNVTLSCEQNLNHDAMYWYRQDPGQGLRLIYYSQIVNDFQKGDIAEGYSVSREKKESFPLTVTSAQKNPTAFYLCASIPRPRGNTEAFFGQGTRLTVV.

V usage is TRBV29-1 and J usage is TRBJ2-2, with D perhaps TRBD1 (5 bases). With 7 bases removed from V and 0 bases from J, the gap between germline ends came to 9 bases. Germline CDR1 is SQVTM and CDR2 is ANQGSEA. The CDR3 is 13 amino acids. CDR3 in DNA: TGCAGCGCGGACATCTCGAACACCGGGGAGCTGTTTTTT. Translation: CSADISNTGELFF.

The rearrangement joins TRBV4-1 to TRBJ1-3, with D perhaps matching TRBD1 (5 bases). The V gene lost 0 bases and the J gene lost 2 bases, with 11 bases spanning the gap. This CDR3 comprises 16 residues. CDR1 is MGHRA and CDR2 is YSYEKL in the germline V gene. CDR3 protein: CASSQEGDWPGNTIYF. The DNA for the CDR3 is TGCGCCAGCAGCCAAGAAGGGGACTGGCCTGGAAACACCATATATTTT.

J is TRBJ1-2 and V is TRBV6-2 or TRBV6-3; 7 positions agree with TRBD1. With 4 bases clipped from V and 4 bases from J, the junction kept 9 bases outside the gene matches. Looked up from germline, CDR1 is MNHEY and CDR2 is SVGEGT. The CDR3 loop spans 15 amino acids. The CDR3 protein is CASSLQGRKGYGYTF. The DNA for the CDR3 is TGTGCCAGCAGTTTACAGGGGAGGAAAGGCTATGGCTACACCTTC.

The rearrangement uses TRBV27 and TRBJ1-2; perhaps TRBD1 as D (5 bases). Trimming took 6 bases from V and 1 from J, leaving 9 bases between them. The germline V gene encodes CDR1 MNHEY and CDR2 SMNVEV (reference sequence). The CDR3 has 13 residues. CDR3 loop: CASRRQGNYGYTF. The CDR3 bases are TGTGCCAGCAGACGTCAGGGTAACTATGGCTACACCTTC.

In this sample, this clone turned up a few times. The chain joins TRBV19 to TRBJ1-3, with 7 bases matching TRBD1. Germline V gene sequence: CDR1 LNHDA, CDR2 SQIVND (reference sequence). CDR3 length equals 15 residues. Trimming cost V 5 bases and J 0 bases; bases outside gene matches: 4. CDR3 loop: CASSPTGVSGNTIYF. The DNA of the CDR3 is TGTGCCAGTAGTCCCACAGGGGTCTCTGGAAACACCATATATTTT. The full variable domain, its missing parts supplied by reference TRBV19 and TRBJ1-3, is DGGITQSPKYLFRKEGQNVTLSCEQNLNHDAMYWYRQDPGQGLRLIYYSQIVNDFQKGDIAEGYSVSREKKESFPLTVTSAQKNPTAFYLCASSPTGVSGNTIYFGEGSWLTVV.

V is TRBV10-1 and J is TRBJ2-7, with D possibly TRBD2 on 5 matching bases. The CDR3 is 15 residues long. Per germline, CDR1 WNHNN and CDR2 SYGVQD (reference sequence). Trimming took 3 bases from V and 4 from J, leaving 16 bases between them. CDR3 sequence reads: CASSEISGGAYEQYF. For the CDR3, the DNA is TGCGCCAGCAGTGAAATCAGCGGTGGAGCGTACGAGCAGTACTTC.

The V and J genes are TRBV7-2 and TRBJ2-2; tentatively, D is TRBD2 (5 bases). V lost 1 base to trimming and J lost 0 bases, with 9 bases between them. CDR1 and CDR2 (germline): SGHTA, FQGNSA. The CDR3 length is 16 residues. Here the CDR3 DNA reads TGTGCCAGCAGCTTAGTGCAAGCGGCGAACACCGGGGAGCTGTTTTTT. Protein sequence: CASSLVQAANTGELFF.